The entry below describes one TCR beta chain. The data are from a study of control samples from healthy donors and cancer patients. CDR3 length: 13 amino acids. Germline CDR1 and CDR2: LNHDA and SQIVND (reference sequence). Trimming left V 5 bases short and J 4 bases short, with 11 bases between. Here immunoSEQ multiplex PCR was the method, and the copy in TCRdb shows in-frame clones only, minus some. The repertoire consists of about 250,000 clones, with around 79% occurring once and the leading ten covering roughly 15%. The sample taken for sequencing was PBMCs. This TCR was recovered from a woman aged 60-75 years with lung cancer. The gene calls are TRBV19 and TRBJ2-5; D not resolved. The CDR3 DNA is TGTGCCAGTAGTCAAGTCGGTAGAGAGACCCAGTACTTC. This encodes CASSQVGRETQYF.